This entry describes one TCR beta chain. As to time point: after trial treatment. This sample's treatment: LDRT plus nivolumab, ipilimumab, low-dose cyclophosphamide and aspirin (RACIN trial). Eligibility required advanced solid tumors lacking tumor-infiltrating lymphocytes. The sample is drawn from a study of low-dose radiotherapy and immunotherapy resistance in tumors. Across the whole study: Patients were given intravenous nivolumab 240 mg every two weeks plus ipilimumab 1 mg/kg every six weeks. From cycle 1 day 1, patients took oral aspirin 300 mg every day for four cycles.

The junction had 20 bases not matched to a gene; V was cut back by 6 bases and J by 8 bases. The CDR3 is 18 residues long. Primers targeting TRAV and TRBV primed first-strand cDNA, covering alpha and beta chains. With a V-primer adapter and a constant-region primer, TCRs were amplified for about 20 PCR cycles. TCRdb analysed the reads with MiXCR anew, one entry per CDR3 protein. The sample includes approximately 91,000 distinct CDR3 sequences, roughly 20% of them seen just once. Source: PBMCs, taken after low-dose radiotherapy plus immunotherapy. The receptor was isolated from a female donor with ovarian cancer. The chain combines TRBV23-1 with TRBJ2-1; TRBD2 matches at 9 bases. TRBV23-1 is an open reading frame whose function is uncertain. This chain's CDR3 is CASSQRPPSGTPPHEQFF. CDR3 coding DNA: TGCGCCAGCAGCCAACGCCCCCCTAGCGGGACGCCCCCCCATGAGCAGTTCTTC.